This TCR beta chain was found in a study of T cells in Graves' hyperthyroidism and ophthalmopathy. This clonotype was detected many times. Its antigen is as yet unknown. The study, taken as a whole, reports: Ophthalmopathy onset followed model prediction by a median approximately six months. The majority of expanded thyroid clonotypes above 0.001 also appeared in blood.

The source material, RNA transcripts, was used to amplify TCR beta CDR3 regions. HTBI primers were employed in a first-round RT-PCR of the TCR CDR3. TCRdb processed the multiplex PCR reads anew with MiXCR; each CDR3 protein has one entry. Here the sample spans a few hundred thousand distinct CDR3 sequences, approximately 14% being singletons. Trimming shortened V by 0 bases and J by 3 bases, and 15 bases separated the two germline ends. Germline CDR1 reads DFQATT; CDR2 reads SNEGSKA (reference sequence). CDR3 size: 15 residues. Diagnostic decisions used clinical symptoms, serum thyroxine and TRAb, thyroid ultrasound and orbital computed tomography. PBMCs came from less than 11 ml fresh peripheral blood.

Sequencing was performed on blood. The TCR sequence derives from a woman aged 25 to 45 with Graves' hyperthyroidism. V usage is TRBV20-1 and J usage is TRBJ2-7; a weak D match, TRBD1 (6 bases). The CDR3 nucleotides read TGCAGTGCTAGAGATCTCTGGGGGCAGGTCTACGAGCAGTACTTC. Protein: CSARDLWGQVYEQYF.